The clone carrying this TCR beta chain occurred a few times. Antigen unknown. In the original processing: Clinicopathological groups of papillary thyroid cancer showed CDR3 differences that were used to build a distant-metastasis classifier. TCRdb re-called the PCR reads with MiXCR. TCRdb, rather than the study authors, made the V and J calls. The repertoire has 20,000 to 25,000 clones, 12% of them found once; the top ten carry approximately 6.2%. The data stem from a study of metastatic and nonmetastatic thyroid tumors. On the study more broadly: For malignant and benign thyroid patients, tumor or nodule tissue and blood were the sources whose repertoires were compared.

The study's findings and limits: Significantly greater TCR beta diversity was reportedly found in malignant thyroid tumors than in benign nodules (in blood and tumor).

Trimming left V 3 bases short and J 10 bases short, with 14 bases between. Germline CDR1 is SGHNT and CDR2 is YYREEE (reference sequence). The CDR3 spans 14 residues. Thyroid surgery had not been preceded by any treatment in any patient. This chain links TRBV5-4 with TRBJ1-6; no reliable D call. Sequencing used blood. The source of this sequence is a male donor with papillary thyroid cancer or a benign thyroid nodule (not recorded which). Some clones in this sample may be carry-over from other donors' samples. The CDR3 is CASSSMSGRSPLHF. CDR3 DNA: TGTGCCAGCAGCTCGATGAGTGGGAGGTCACCCCTCCACTTT.